Listed here are 5 T cell receptor beta chains from one sample, sequenced in a study of blood T cell repertoires in COVID-19 (dated by TCRdb to about 2020). Preparation of the library involved the immunoSEQ multiplex PCR assay. This immuneACCESS table, as held by TCRdb, lists in-frame sequences with V and J called but not all clones. Of the missing ones, under half trace to an unresolved V gene in checked studies; the others have no known cause. The sample includes 450,000 or so clones, with less than 95% observed a single time. About 0.57% of the sample belongs to the ten largest clones. The source material was PBMCs or T cells enriched from blood (not recorded which). These receptors all stem from a man younger than 35 who had recovered from COVID-19.

This clone has only a few counts. This chain joins TRBV9 and TRBJ2-7; no firm D call. Trimming shortened V by 0 bases and J by 0 bases, and 13 bases separated the two germline ends. In germline, CDR1 is SGDLS, CDR2 YYNGEE. This CDR3 is built from 16 residues. CDR3 sequence: CASSVAPAVHSYEQYF. CDR3 bases: TGTGCCAGCAGCGTAGCCCCTGCGGTGCACTCCTACGAGCAGTACTTC.

The V gene is TRBV7-6, the J gene TRBJ2-3; 7 nucleotides agree with TRBD2. J was trimmed by 1 base and V by 3 bases; bases with no gene match: 1. The length of the CDR3 is 14 residues. CDR1 is SGHVS, CDR2 FNYEAQ, per germline. The CDR3 spells CASSFTSGTDTQYF. The DNA for the CDR3 is TGTGCCAGCAGCTTCACTAGCGGCACAGATACGCAGTATTTT.

This clone was found many times. This CDR3 reads CASRPDGTGGNENTEAFF. In DNA form, the CDR3 reads TGCGCCAGCAGGCCCGACGGGACAGGGGGCAACGAGAACACTGAAGCTTTCTTT. This chain uses TRBV5-1 with TRBJ1-1; TRBD1 aligns across 12 bases. After removal of 5 bases from V and 1 base from J, the junction contained 12 bases not matched to a gene. Germline values: CDR1 SGHRS, CDR2 YFSETQ. The CDR3 is 18 amino acids. The full variable domain, rest sourced from reference TRBV5-1 and TRBJ1-1, is KAGVTQTPRYLIKTRGQQVTLSCSPISGHRSVSWYQQTPGQGLQFLFEYFSETQRNKGNFPGRFSGRQFSNSRSEMNVSTLELGDSALYLCASRPDGTGGNENTEAFFGQGTRLTVV.

This rearrangement joins TRBV6-5 to TRBJ1-1; 7 bases agree with TRBD1. CDR3 length equals 15 residues. Germline V gene lookup returns CDR1 MNHEY and CDR2 SVGAGI. After removal of 6 bases from V and 1 base from J, the junction contained 8 bases not matched to a gene. Here the CDR3 reads CASRAGGVGNTEAFF. CDR3 DNA: TGTGCCAGCAGAGCAGGGGGTGTAGGGAACACTGAAGCTTTCTTT.

This chain links TRBV28 with TRBJ1-4; D possibly corresponds to TRBD1 (6 bases). The CDR3 is made up of 11 amino acids. V lost 6 bases and J 14 bases, leaving 13 bases between the germline ends. In germline, CDR1 is MDHEN, CDR2 SYDVKM. As DNA, the CDR3 is TGTGCCAGCAGGGGGGCAGGAGAGCTGTTTTTT. It specifies CASRGAGELFF. Variable domain in full (rest from reference TRBV28 and TRBJ1-4): DVKVTQSSRYLVKRTGEKVFLECVQDMDHENMFWYRQDPGLGLRLIYFSYDVKMKEKGDIPEGYSVSREKKERFSLILESASTNQTSMYLCASRGAGELFFGSGTQLSVL.